This passage covers 9 T cell receptor beta chains from one sample sequenced in a study of monozygotic twins with inflammatory bowel disease. TCRdb processed the 5' RACE reads again and assigns one entry to each CDR3 protein, with no DNA. The sample totals 210,000 or so distinct CDR3 sequences. Sequenced input: blood. The receptors here all came from a human donor with ulcerative colitis or Crohn's disease, or a healthy co-twin of an affected twin (not recorded which).

The chain links TRBV5-6 to TRBJ1-2; the D call from TCRdb, TRBD1, cannot be confirmed without DNA. CDR3 length equals 14 residues. The germline CDR1 and CDR2 sequences are SGHDT and YYEEEE. The chain's CDR3 is CASSFESTGYGYTF.

The rearrangement links TRBV15 to TRBJ2-2; TCRdb proposes TRBD2, but this gene call is untestable without DNA. This CDR3 spans 15 amino acids. Germline V gene data show CDR1 as LNHNV and CDR2 as YYDKDF (reference sequence). The CDR3 sequence is CATSKAGGYTGELFF.

V gene TRBV4-2 combines with J gene TRBJ2-2. CDR1 is LGHNA, CDR2 YNFKEQ, per germline. CDR3 length: 17 residues. CDR3 loop: CASSQLIGLENTGELFF.

This chain connects TRBV5-1 to TRBJ1-4; the TCRdb D gene call, TRBD1, has no DNA to confirm it. The CDR3 is 14 residues long. Germline V lookup: CDR1 SGHRS, CDR2 YFSETQ. CDR3 residues: CASKVAGDNEKLFF. Variable domain in full (rest from reference TRBV5-1 and TRBJ1-4): KAGVTQTPRYLIKTRGQQVTLSCSPISGHRSVSWYQQTPGQGLQFLFEYFSETQRNKGNFPGRFSGRQFSNSRSEMNVSTLELGDSALYLCASKVAGDNEKLFFGSGTQLSVL.

The rearrangement uses TRBV29-1 and TRBJ1-1; lacking DNA, the TRBD1 call made by TCRdb goes unchecked. Germline CDR1 is SQVTM and CDR2 is ANQGSEA. The CDR3 totals 11 residues. The CDR3 protein is CSSRDMTEAFF.

V is TRBV7-6 and J is TRBJ2-7; TCRdb gives TRBD2 as the D gene, but with no DNA this cannot be confirmed. Germline lookup yields CDR1 SGHVS and CDR2 FNYEAQ. This CDR3 region has 14 residues. CDR3: CASSLQGPTYEQYF.

This chain links TRBV5-6 with TRBJ2-7. The CDR3 consists of 15 residues. In germline, CDR1 is SGHDT, CDR2 YYEEEE. This CDR3 reads CASSFYQASSYEQYF.

This sequence joins TRBV24-1 and TRBJ2-1. The CDR3 loop spans 16 amino acids. The germline V gene encodes CDR1 KGHDR and CDR2 SFDVKD. The CDR3 sequence is CATSDPRQSSYNEQFF.

The chain carries TRBV6-5 and TRBJ1-1; TCRdb names TRBD1, which stays unverified in the absence of DNA. In germline, CDR1 is MNHEY, CDR2 SVGAGI. CDR3 length equals 12 residues. The chain's CDR3 is CASSGQGRGAFF.